These 11 T cell receptor beta chains were all obtained from the same sample, sequenced in a study of blood T cell repertoires in COVID-19. The repertoire was sequenced with immunoSEQ multiplex PCR; TCRdb's copy has only in-frame clones and lacks some. Of 150,000 to 200,000 clones listed, 70% to 90% are singletons. The sequencing input was PBMCs or T cells enriched from blood (not recorded which). The receptor set was obtained from a woman in her 50s who had recovered from COVID-19.

The V call is TRBV19, the J call TRBJ2-6; maybe TRBD1 (7 bases). V was shortened by 7 bases and J by 0 bases, with 22 bases between the two germline ends. Germline V gives CDR1 LNHDA, CDR2 SQIVND (reference sequence). The CDR3 totals 19 residues. CDR3 DNA: TGTGCCAGTACCCACACGGAGGGGACAGTCCTCTCTGGGGCCAACGTCCTGACTTTC. This encodes CASTHTEGTVLSGANVLTF.

The rearrangement joins TRBV4-3 to TRBJ2-1, with a possible D match to TRBD1 (5 bases). V was trimmed by 1 base and J by 4 bases, leaving 14 bases between them. The CDR3 contains 16 residues. Germline V gene data show CDR1 as LGHNA and CDR2 as YSLEER. As DNA, the CDR3 is TGCGCCAGCAGCCAAGGTCCGGACATCCGATACAATGAGCAGTTCTTC. Translation: CASSQGPDIRYNEQFF.

The sample holds a few counts of this clone. The chain combines TRBV9 with TRBJ1-5, with a possible D match to TRBD1 (5 bases). Germline loops: CDR1 SGDLS, CDR2 YYNGEE. The CDR3 runs to 15 residues. Trimming pared 5 bases from V and 7 bases from J, leaving 19 bases between. CDR3 bases: TGTGCCAGCAGTATGACGGGGGTTTTGGGGCAGCCCCAGCATTTT. It encodes CASSMTGVLGQPQHF. Full variable domain (rest looked up from reference TRBV9 and TRBJ1-5): DSGVTQTPKHLITATGQRVTLRCSPRSGDLSVYWYQQSLDQGLQFLIQYYNGEERAKGNILERFSAQQFPDLHSELNLSSLELGDSALYFCASSMTGVLGQPQHFGDGTRLSIL.

The chain carries TRBV7-6 and TRBJ1-2; TRBD1 aligns across 8 bases. The germline V gene has CDR1 SGHVS and CDR2 FNYEAQ. The CDR3 totals 17 residues. V gave up 4 bases and J gave up 1 base; unmatched junction bases: 11. The CDR3 sequence: CASSSKDREGVNYGYTF. CDR3 DNA sequence: TGTGCCAGCAGCTCAAAGGACAGGGAGGGGGTTAACTATGGCTACACCTTC.

The rearrangement uses TRBV6-5 and TRBJ1-1; 9 nucleotides match TRBD1. Germline CDR1 and CDR2: MNHEY and SVGAGI. The CDR3 length is 12 residues. Unmatched junction bases numbered 6, after V lost 6 bases and J lost 10 bases. CDR3 DNA sequence: TGTGCCAGCAGCTCAGAACAGGGGGCAGCTTTCTTT. Amino acids: CASSSEQGAAFF.

This clone appeared a single time. The J gene is TRBJ1-2, the V gene TRBV2, with TRBD1 matching over 8 bases. Germline V gene sequence: CDR1 SNHLY, CDR2 FYNNEI. This CDR3 spans 11 amino acids. The V and J ends lost 11 bases and 4 bases, in that order; junction bases with no gene match: 3. The CDR3 loop is CAVQGGYGYTF. The CDR3 DNA reads as TGTGCCGTACAGGGGGGCTATGGCTACACCTTC.

The rearrangement joins TRBV3-1 (or the pseudogene TRBV3-2) to TRBJ2-6; perhaps TRBD2 as D (7 bases). The germline V and J ends were trimmed by 4 bases and 4 bases, with 26 bases remaining between them. Germline V gives CDR1 LGHDT, CDR2 YNNKEL (reference sequence). The CDR3 runs 20 residues. The DNA of the CDR3 is TGTGCCAGCAGCCCCAAAGGGGGGGGGCGACGTCTGGAAGGGGCCAACGTCCTGACTTTC. Its translation is CASSPKGGGRRLEGANVLTF.

V is TRBV6-5 and J is TRBJ1-1; 7 nucleotides match TRBD1. Germline V gene lookup returns CDR1 MNHEY and CDR2 SVGAGI. V dropped 2 bases and J dropped 0; count of bases not matched to a gene: 3. The CDR3 consists of 15 residues. Written as DNA, the CDR3 is TGTGCCAGCAGTTACGCGGGACAGCTGAACACTGAAGCTTTCTTT. This translates into CASSYAGQLNTEAFF.

The chain couples TRBV28 to TRBJ1-5; maybe TRBD1 (6 bases). CDR3 length equals 14 residues. V lost 5 bases to trimming and J lost 1 base, with 9 bases between them. CDR1 and CDR2 from the germline V gene are MDHEN and SYDVKM. The CDR3 nucleotides are TGTGCCAGCAGTGACACAGGGAGCAATCAGCCCCAGCATTTT. Its translation is CASSDTGSNQPQHF.

Points on this clone: This sample also contains other DNA sequences that code for the same CDR3. This chain uses TRBV27 with TRBJ1-2; 9 bases match TRBD1. With V trimmed by 5 bases and J by 7 bases, 8 bases remained unmatched. The CDR3 covers 14 residues. Germline V gene lookup returns CDR1 MNHEY and CDR2 SMNVEV (reference sequence). The CDR3 DNA reads as TGTGCCAGCAGTCCGGGACAGGGAGGGAGTGGCTACACCTTC. It yields the protein CASSPGQGGSGYTF.

V is TRBV29-1 and J is TRBJ1-5, with D maybe TRBD1 (6 bases). The CDR3 sequence is 14 residues long. Looked up from germline, CDR1 is SQVTM and CDR2 is ANQGSEA. V was trimmed by 2 bases and J by 4 bases, leaving 12 bases between them. DNA of the CDR3: TGCAGCGTTGAATTCGGGGGGCGGAATCAGCCCCAGCATTTT. This codes for CSVEFGGRNQPQHF.